This T cell receptor (beta chain) was sequenced during a study of T cell responses to AZD1222 COVID-19 vaccine. Here immunoSEQ multiplex PCR was the method, and the copy in TCRdb shows in-frame clones only, minus some. This table holds tens of thousands of clones, approximately 88% found once. Comment on this clone: Antigen unknown.

Whole-study results and caveats: It should be noted that donors were predominantly white British and more often female, and clonal diversity was possibly underestimated.

Trimming stripped 5 bases from V and 7 bases from J, with 17 bases between. From germline, CDR1 is MDHEN and CDR2 SYDVKM. This CDR3 has 15 amino acids. The genes are TRBV28 and TRBJ1-4; D may be TRBD1 (6 bases). The sequence was obtained from an adult who received the MenACWY meningococcal vaccine as a control. The input for sequencing was peripheral blood, taken 28 days after the second dose of the MenACWY control vaccine. CDR3 sequence reads: CASSPGGGFSEKLFF. DNA of the CDR3: TGTGCCAGCAGTCCTGGAGGGGGGTTTAGTGAAAAACTGTTTTTT. Based on the CDR3 plus reference TRBV28 and TRBJ1-4, the full variable domain is DVKVTQSSRYLVKRTGEKVFLECVQDMDHENMFWYRQDPGLGLRLIYFSYDVKMKEKGDIPEGYSVSREKKERFSLILESASTNQTSMYLCASSPGGGFSEKLFFGSGTQLSVL.